This T cell receptor beta chain was sequenced in a study of cytomegalovirus exposure and HLA in healthy donors. On the study more broadly: Some 85 million unique TCRs, all from HLA-typed donors, were included in an early release of the data. In terms of ancestry, the Caucasian-associated cluster contained about 81% of the 350 to 450 genotyped donors. General study points: For cytomegalovirus status, the classifier reportedly gave diagnoses with high specificity and sensitivity. TCR beta V- and J-gene trimming, according to a later analysis, was linked to a missense DCLRE1C variant.

The PCR had 60 Vbeta and 13 Jbeta primers. The method was immunoSEQ multiplex PCR; TCRdb's version includes in-frame clones alone and lacks a portion of them. In the table there are about 140,000 clones, roughly 77% of which are singletons. The CDR3 is 15 residues long. In germline, CDR1 is MRHNA, CDR2 SNTAGT. V lost 5 bases, J lost 4 bases, and 12 bases lay in between. With respect to this clone: Its cognate antigen is unknown.

Sequences were obtained from PBMCs. This TCR derives from a woman aged 25 to 39 in good health and CMV-seronegative. This rearrangement joins TRBV6-4 to TRBJ2-6; tentative D call: TRBD1 (6 bases). The CDR3 coding sequence is TGTGCCAGCAGTCCCGACAGGCTCGGGGCCAACGTCCTGACTTTC. This encodes CASSPDRLGANVLTF.